These T cell receptor beta chains were read from a single sample in a study of cytomegalovirus exposure and HLA in healthy donors. The table came from immunoSEQ multiplex PCR; TCRdb's copy has only in-frame clones and leaves some out. The sample contains about 150,000 clones, less than 90% of which appear only once. The sequencing input was PBMCs. These receptors were taken from a boy aged 2 to 10 in good health and CMV-seronegative. Both conserved end residues are part of each CDR3. The D gene is left open where the match is weak. The size field is filled for only some rows; it gives once, few, many or a size class.

D gene	clone size	V gene	J gene	CDR3 protein	CDR3 DNA
TRBD1	NA	TRBV7-2	TRBJ2-1	CASSAKTGYNEQFF	TGTGCCAGCAGCGCGAAGACAGGGTACAATGAGCAGTTCTTC
NA	NA	TRBV7-9	TRBJ1-1	CASSLSGTEAFF	TGTGCCAGCAGCTTAAGCGGGACTGAAGCTTTCTTT
NA	NA	TRBV9	TRBJ2-2	CASSVVGDTGELFF	TGTGCCAGCAGCGTAGTCGGGGATACCGGGGAGCTGTTTTTT
NA	NA	TRBV4-1	TRBJ1-1	CASSHRELNTEAFF	TGCGCCAGCAGCCATAGGGAGTTGAACACTGAAGCTTTCTTT
NA	once	TRBV7-9	TRBJ1-1	CASSQTGGGWTEAFF	TGTGCCAGCAGCCAGACGGGGGGCGGGTGGACTGAAGCTTTCTTT
NA	once	TRBV9	TRBJ2-1	CASSVADNEQFF	TGTGCCAGCAGCGTAGCTGACAATGAGCAGTTCTTC
NA	NA	TRBV9	TRBJ1-1	CASSVGPGGRSPNTEAFF	TGTGCCAGCAGCGTAGGTCCCGGGGGGCGATCACCGAACACTGAAGCTTTCTTT
TRBD2	NA	TRBV5-1	TRBJ2-2	CASSLGGSGELFF	TGCGCCAGCAGCCTCGGGGGGAGCGGGGAGCTGTTTTTT
TRBD1	NA	TRBV18	TRBJ1-3	CASSPGTGSGNTIYF	TGTGCCAGCTCACCCGGGACAGGGAGTGGAAACACCATATATTTT
NA	few	TRBV2	TRBJ1-1	CASIGGRTEAFF	TGTGCCAGCATCGGAGGAAGAACTGAAGCTTTCTTT
TRBD2	NA	TRBV5-4	TRBJ2-1	CASTPRLAGASEQFF	TGTGCCAGCACCCCCAGGCTAGCGGGAGCGAGTGAGCAGTTCTTC
NA	NA	TRBV28	TRBJ1-2	CASSRPHRDYYGYTF	TGTGCCAGCAGTAGGCCCCACAGGGATTACTATGGCTACACCTTC
TRBD1	NA	TRBV6-5	TRBJ1-5	CASSSDRGQPQHF	TGTGCCAGCAGTTCCGACAGGGGACAGCCCCAGCATTTT
TRBD2	NA	TRBV4-1	TRBJ2-3	CASQRLAGLTDTQYF	TGCGCCAGCCAGAGACTAGCGGGGCTCACAGATACGCAGTATTTT
TRBD1	NA	TRBV2	TRBJ1-6	CASRLDRSNSPLHF	TGTGCCAGCAGGTTGGACAGGAGCAATTCACCCCTCCACTTT
NA	NA	TRBV5-8	TRBJ2-4	CASSSVNF	TGTGCCAGCAGCTCAGTGAACTTC
TRBD1	NA	TRBV27	TRBJ2-7	CASSSDTGGISYEQYF	TGTGCCAGCAGCTCCGACACAGGGGGCATCTCCTACGAGCAGTACTTC
NA	NA	TRBV11-2	TRBJ1-2	CASSLGRDTGYTF	TGTGCCAGCAGCTTAGGCCGGGACACTGGCTACACCTTC
TRBD2	NA	TRBV6-5	TRBJ2-7	CASSYSPRGIDEQYF	TGTGCCAGCAGTTACTCCCCGCGGGGGATAGACGAGCAGTACTTC
NA	NA	TRBV29-1	TRBJ1-2	CSVDGGGYTF	TGCAGCGTTGACGGAGGTGGCTACACCTTC
TRBD1	NA	TRBV4-1	TRBJ1-2	CASSQVGTGDYGYTF	TGCGCCAGCAGCCAAGTCGGGACAGGGGACTATGGCTACACCTTC
NA	NA	TRBV9	TRBJ2-7	CASSSFGDSSYEQYF	TGTGCCAGCAGTTCTTTCGGTGATAGCTCCTACGAGCAGTACTTC
TRBD1	NA	TRBV19	TRBJ1-1	CASTERDRGLGGTEAFF	TGTGCCAGTACCGAGAGGGACAGGGGGCTCGGGGGAACTGAAGCTTTCTTT
TRBD2	NA	TRBV10-1	TRBJ2-3	CASSNAAGLAGESTDTQYF	TGCGCCAGCAGTAACGCGGCAGGACTAGCGGGAGAATCGACAGATACGCAGTATTTT
NA	NA	TRBV6-5	TRBJ1-1	CASRIAGNTIGEAFF	TGTGCCAGCAGGATCGCGGGTAATACGATAGGTGAAGCTTTCTTT
NA	NA	TRBV7-9	TRBJ1-6	CASSSGIVNSPLHF	TGTGCCAGCAGCTCCGGGATTGTCAATTCACCCCTCCACTTT
TRBD2	NA	TRBV6-4	TRBJ2-1	CASSDSPRLAGGDEQFF	TGTGCCAGCAGTGACTCCCCTCGACTAGCGGGGGGCGATGAGCAGTTCTTC
TRBD2	NA	TRBV10-3	TRBJ2-3	CAIRGTSGGDTQYF	TGTGCCATCAGGGGGACTAGCGGGGGAGATACGCAGTATTTT
TRBD2	NA	TRBV5-1	TRBJ2-5	CASSPGAGETQYF	TGCGCCAGCAGCCCGGGAGCGGGGGAGACCCAGTACTTC
NA	once	TRBV29-1	TRBJ2-7	CSVGGSYEQYF	TGCAGCGTTGGAGGCTCCTACGAGCAGTACTTC
NA	NA	TRBV2	TRBJ2-2	CASSEIGQRDTGELFF	TGTGCCAGCAGTGAAATCGGGCAGCGGGACACCGGGGAGCTGTTTTTT
NA	NA	TRBV5-6	TRBJ2-5	CASSLVLEFGAQETQYF	TGTGCCAGCAGCTTGGTACTGGAATTTGGGGCCCAAGAGACCCAGTACTTC
TRBD2	NA	TRBV6-1	TRBJ2-2	CASSEAPGGLAPRRPGELFF	TGTGCCAGCAGTGAAGCGCCGGGTGGACTAGCTCCGAGACGTCCCGGGGAGCTGTTTTTT
TRBD1	NA	TRBV4-1	TRBJ2-7	CASSQVTGGSYEQYF	TGCGCCAGCAGCCAGGTGACAGGGGGCTCCTACGAGCAGTACTTC
NA	NA	TRBV28	TRBJ2-7	CASTAVGDYEQYF	TGTGCCAGCACCGCAGTCGGGGACTACGAGCAGTACTTC
NA	few	TRBV7-8	TRBJ2-7	CASSLVASSYEQYF	TGTGCCAGCAGCTTAGTTGCTAGCTCCTACGAGCAGTACTTC
TRBD1	NA	TRBV4-1	TRBJ1-1	CASSHKGAGTEAFF	TGCGCCAGCAGCCATAAGGGGGCAGGCACTGAAGCTTTCTTT
TRBD1	few	TRBV29-1	TRBJ1-1	CSITGGGRGTEAFF	TGCAGCATCACAGGGGGCGGGCGGGGGACTGAAGCTTTCTTT
TRBD2	NA	TRBV9	TRBJ2-7	CASSVFSSGRYEQYF	TGTGCCAGCAGCGTATTTTCTAGCGGGAGGTACGAGCAGTACTTC
TRBD2	NA	TRBV9	TRBJ2-1	CASTSAGGYNEQFF	TGTGCCAGCACCTCAGCGGGGGGGTACAATGAGCAGTTCTTC
TRBD1	NA	TRBV7-2	TRBJ2-1	CASSRDRSNNEQFF	TGTGCCAGCAGCCGGGACAGGTCGAACAATGAGCAGTTCTTC
TRBD1	NA	TRBV7-9	TRBJ2-2	CASSDGGQYTGELFF	TGTGCCAGCAGCGATGGGGGACAGTACACCGGGGAGCTGTTTTTT
TRBD1	NA	TRBV7-9	TRBJ2-3	CASSLGTGSTDTQYF	TGTGCCAGCAGCCTAGGGACAGGGAGCACAGATACGCAGTATTTT
TRBD2	NA	TRBV5-1	TRBJ2-3	CASSRLAGGRTDTQYF	TGCGCCAGCAGCCGTTTAGCGGGAGGGCGGACAGATACGCAGTATTTT
NA	NA	TRBV6-5	TRBJ1-5	CASSYTGGDRQPQHF	TGTGCCAGCAGTTATACTGGGGGGGATCGGCAGCCCCAGCATTTT
TRBD1	NA	TRBV5-1	TRBJ1-5	CASSRQGWGSNQPQHF	TGCGCCAGCAGCCGACAGGGTTGGGGGAGCAATCAGCCCCAGCATTTT
TRBD1	NA	TRBV12-5	TRBJ2-4	CASGPGQGADIQYF	TGTGCTAGTGGCCCCGGACAGGGGGCAGACATTCAGTACTTC
NA	few	TRBV7-2	TRBJ1-1	CASSFGGGTEAFF	TGTGCCAGCAGCTTTGGGGGCGGGACTGAAGCTTTCTTT
NA	NA	TRBV6-6	TRBJ1-1	CASSQGGTEAFF	TGTGCCAGCAGCCAGGGAGGCACTGAAGCTTTCTTT
TRBD2	once	TRBV28	TRBJ2-1	CASSSPSGTSYNEQFF	TGTGCCAGCAGTTCGCCTAGCGGGACATCCTACAATGAGCAGTTCTTC
TRBD2	NA	TRBV6-5	TRBJ2-7	CAILAGATYEQYF	TGTGCCATCCTAGCGGGGGCCACCTACGAGCAGTACTTC
NA	NA	TRBV2	TRBJ2-1	CASSEDTGGIYNEQFF	TGTGCCAGCAGTGAGGATACGGGGGGCATATACAATGAGCAGTTCTTC